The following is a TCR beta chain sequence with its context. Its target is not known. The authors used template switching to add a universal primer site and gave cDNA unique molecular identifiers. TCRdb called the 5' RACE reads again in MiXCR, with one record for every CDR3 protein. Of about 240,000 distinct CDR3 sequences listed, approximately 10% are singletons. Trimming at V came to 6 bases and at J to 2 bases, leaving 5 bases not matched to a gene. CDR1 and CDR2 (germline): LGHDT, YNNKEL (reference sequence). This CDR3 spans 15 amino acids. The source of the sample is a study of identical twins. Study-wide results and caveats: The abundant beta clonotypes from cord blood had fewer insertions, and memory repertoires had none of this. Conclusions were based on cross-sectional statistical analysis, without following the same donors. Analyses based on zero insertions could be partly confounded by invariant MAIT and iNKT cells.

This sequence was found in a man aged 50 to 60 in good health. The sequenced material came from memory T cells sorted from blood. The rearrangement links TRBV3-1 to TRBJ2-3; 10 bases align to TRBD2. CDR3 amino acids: CASSTSGTDTDTQYF. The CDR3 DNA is TGTGCCAGCAGTACTAGCGGGACGGACACAGATACGCAGTATTTT.